Here is one TCR beta chain with its context. Its cognate antigen is unknown. This sample is drawn from a study of cytomegalovirus exposure and HLA in healthy donors. On the study more broadly: Clustering assigned about 80% of the approximately 400 genotyped donors to the Caucasian-associated ancestry cluster.

A multiplex PCR was run with 60 Vbeta primers and 13 Jbeta primers. TCRdb's table, derived via immunoSEQ multiplex PCR, lists solely in-frame clones and lacks some. The sample includes some 200,000 clones, approximately 79% of them seen just once. Study results and caveats: Analyzed later, association rates of TCRs varied across HLA loci, with DRB1 most and HLA-C fewest. In vitro experiments confirmed that a few CMV-associated chains were specific for CMV antigens. A missense variant in DCLRE1C was later tied to TCR beta V- and J-gene trimming.

The CDR3 consists of 15 residues. V lost 8 bases to trimming and J lost 3 bases; unmatched junction nucleotides: 12. In germline, CDR1 is SEHNR, CDR2 FQNEAQ (reference sequence). What was sequenced was PBMCs. The TCR sequence derives from a girl aged 2-10 years in good health and CMV-seronegative. The rearrangement links TRBV7-9 to TRBJ1-1, with 7 positions matching TRBD1. The CDR3 DNA follows: TGTGCCAGCCAACAAACAGGGGATCGGTACACTGAAGCTTTCTTT. Its protein is CASQQTGDRYTEAFF.